The sequence of this T cell receptor beta chain was determined in a study of OX40 agonist ivuxolimab in advanced cancers. Turning to the study itself: While on treatment, patients had intravenous ivuxolimab at 0.01 to 10 mg/kg every 2 weeks.

As for this clone: Its antigen remains unknown.

The method was immunoSEQ multiplex PCR; TCRdb's version includes in-frame clones alone and lacks a portion of them. The sample contains approximately 69,000 clones, about 86% of which appear only once. Overall study findings and caveats: Antigen specificity of clonally expanded peripheral T cells was not established.

The CDR3 is 16 amino acids. Germline-derived CDR1 and CDR2 are MNHNS and SASEGT. J gave up 2 bases and V 0 bases, and 2 bases lay outside the gene matches. The chain recombines TRBV6-1 with TRBJ2-1; 9 bases are shared with TRBD2. The sequence came from an adult with an advanced solid tumor such as melanoma, head and neck, liver or kidney cancer. The source material was CD4+ or CD8+ T cells sorted from blood, sampled in a trial of the OX40 agonist ivuxolimab. The CDR3 region is CASSEARGRAYNEQFF. The CDR3 DNA reads TGTGCCAGCAGTGAAGCACGCGGGAGGGCCTACAATGAGCAGTTCTTC.